This T cell receptor beta chain was identified in a study of blood T cell repertoires in COVID-19. Study-wide background: In each case, the material was cDNA or gDNA derived from T cells, B-cell-depleted T cells, or PBMCs.

The CDR3 extends over 13 amino acids. CDR1 is SGHRS and CDR2 is YFSETQ in the germline V gene. V dropped 4 bases and J dropped 1 base, with 8 bases sitting between them. Profiling relied on immunoSEQ multiplex PCR, and the TCRdb table lists in-frame clones only, not all of them. The table includes about 480,000 clones, roughly nine tenths detected once. This TCR came from a woman between 45 and 60 years old with COVID-19, enrolled during active disease. V is TRBV5-1 and J is TRBJ1-2; D perhaps matches TRBD1 (6 bases). Sequenced input: peripheral blood. CDR3 in amino acids: CASSPDSNYGYTF. Written as DNA, the CDR3 is TGCGCCAGCAGCCCGGACAGTAACTATGGCTACACCTTC.